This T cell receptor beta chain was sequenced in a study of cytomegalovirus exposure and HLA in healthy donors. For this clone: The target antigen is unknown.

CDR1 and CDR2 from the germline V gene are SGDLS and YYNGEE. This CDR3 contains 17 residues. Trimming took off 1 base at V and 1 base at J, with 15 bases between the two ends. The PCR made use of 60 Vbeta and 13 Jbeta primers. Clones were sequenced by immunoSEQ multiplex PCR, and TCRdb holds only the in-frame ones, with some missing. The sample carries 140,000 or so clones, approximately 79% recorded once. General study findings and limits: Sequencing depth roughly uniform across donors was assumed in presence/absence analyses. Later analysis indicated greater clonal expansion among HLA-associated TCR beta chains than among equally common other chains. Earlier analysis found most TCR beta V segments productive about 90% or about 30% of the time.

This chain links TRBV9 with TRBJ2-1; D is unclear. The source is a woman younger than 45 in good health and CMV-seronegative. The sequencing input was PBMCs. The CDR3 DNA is TGTGCCAGCAGCGTAAGCGTGATAGCCAGTTCCTACAATGAGCAGTTCTTC. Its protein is CASSVSVIASSYNEQFF.